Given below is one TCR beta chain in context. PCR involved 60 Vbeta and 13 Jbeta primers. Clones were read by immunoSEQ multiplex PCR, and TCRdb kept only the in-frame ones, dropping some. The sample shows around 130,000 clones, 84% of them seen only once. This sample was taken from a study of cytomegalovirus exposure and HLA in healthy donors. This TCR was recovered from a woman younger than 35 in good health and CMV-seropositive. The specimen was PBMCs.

In nucleotides, the CDR3 is TGTGCCAGTACCGCGGGGGGACTCACCGGGGAGCTGTTTTTT. Its translation: CASTAGGLTGELFF. The chain recombines TRBV19 with TRBJ2-2, with 8 bases matching TRBD2. CDR3 length equals 14 residues. Germline assignment: CDR1 LNHDA and CDR2 SQIVND (reference sequence). V lost 7 bases and J lost 4; bases outside the gene matches: 5.